The present T cell receptor (beta chain) was sequenced within a study of T cell repertoires in cytomegalovirus infection. On this clonotype: Its cognate antigen is unknown.

From germline, CDR1 is SGHAT and CDR2 FQNNGV. The CDR3 consists of 16 residues. V gave up 5 bases and J gave up 6 bases; unmatched junction bases: 9. TCRdb re-analysed the reads in MiXCR, keeping a single row per CDR3 protein. The sample has roughly 350,000 distinct CDR3 sequences, about 35% seen once. This sequence was found in a human donor in good health (CMV status not recorded). Some clones in this sample may be carry-over from other donors' samples. Sequences were derived from cultured PBMCs, sampled from culture after CMV antigen stimulation. The V call is TRBV11-2, the J call TRBJ2-2; 10 nucleotides match TRBD1. DNA of the CDR3: TGTGCCAGCAGCGTACATACCGGGACAGGGGCCGGGGAGCTGTTTTTT. Protein sequence: CASSVHTGTGAGELFF.